This TCR beta chain was recovered during a study of shared clonotypes between healthy human individuals. Broader study findings: In contrast to clonotypes shared by all four donors, non-shared clonotypes had lower generation probabilities.

Comment on this clone: Its antigen is unknown.

Only in-frame clones appear in the TCRdb table, and some are missing; sequencing was by immunoSEQ multiplex PCR. Here the sample spans roughly 1.5 million clones, approximately 98% being singletons. The CDR3 extends over 14 amino acids. V lost 0 bases and J 3 bases, leaving 8 bases between the germline ends. The V gene's germline CDR1 is MNHEY and CDR2 SVGAGI. Sequenced sample: naive CD4+ T cells sorted from blood. Subset in this sample: CD45RA+ positively selected. This clonotype was obtained from a man aged 30 to 39 in good health. The rearrangement links TRBV6-5 to TRBJ2-5; D is unresolved. CDR3 in amino acids: CASSYSQLEETQYF. CDR3 coding DNA: TGTGCCAGCAGTTACTCACAGCTGGAAGAGACCCAGTACTTC.